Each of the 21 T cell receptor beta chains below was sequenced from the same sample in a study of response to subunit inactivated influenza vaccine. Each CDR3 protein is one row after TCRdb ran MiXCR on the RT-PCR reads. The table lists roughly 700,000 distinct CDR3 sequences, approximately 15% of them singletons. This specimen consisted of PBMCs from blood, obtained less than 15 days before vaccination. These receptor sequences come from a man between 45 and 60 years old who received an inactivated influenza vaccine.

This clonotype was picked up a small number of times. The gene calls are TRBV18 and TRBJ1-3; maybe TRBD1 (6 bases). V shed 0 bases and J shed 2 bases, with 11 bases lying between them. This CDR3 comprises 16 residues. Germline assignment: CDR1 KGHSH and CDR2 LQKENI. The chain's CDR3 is CASSPPSYRAGNTIYF. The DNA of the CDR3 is TGTGCCAGCTCACCACCGAGTTACAGGGCTGGAAACACCATATATTTT.

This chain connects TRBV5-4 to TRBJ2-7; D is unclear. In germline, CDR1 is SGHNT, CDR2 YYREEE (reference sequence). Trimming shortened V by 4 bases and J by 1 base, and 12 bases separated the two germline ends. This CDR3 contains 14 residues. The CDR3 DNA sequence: TGTGCCAGCAGCCCCGAAGGATCATCCTACGAGCAGTACTTC. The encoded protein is CASSPEGSSYEQYF.

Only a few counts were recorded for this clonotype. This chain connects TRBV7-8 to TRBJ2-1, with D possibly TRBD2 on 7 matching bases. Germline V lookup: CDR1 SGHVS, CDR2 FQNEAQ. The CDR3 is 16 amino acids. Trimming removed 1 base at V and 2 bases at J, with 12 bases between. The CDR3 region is CASSLDGGAPYNEQFF. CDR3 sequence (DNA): TGTGCCAGCAGCTTAGATGGGGGGGCCCCCTACAATGAGCAGTTCTTC. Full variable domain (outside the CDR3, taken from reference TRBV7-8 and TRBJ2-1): GAGVSQSPRYKVAKRGQDVALRCDPISGHVSLFWYQQALGQGPEFLTYFQNEAQLDKSGLPSDRFFAERPEGSVSTLKIQRTQQEDSAVYLCASSLDGGAPYNEQFFGPGTRLTVL.

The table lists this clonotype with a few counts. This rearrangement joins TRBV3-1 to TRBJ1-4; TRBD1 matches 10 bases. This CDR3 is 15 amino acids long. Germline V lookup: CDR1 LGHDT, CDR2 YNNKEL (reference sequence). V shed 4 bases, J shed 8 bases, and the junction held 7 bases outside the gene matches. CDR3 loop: CASSRLRDRGEKLFF. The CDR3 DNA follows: TGTGCCAGCAGCCGACTCCGGGACAGGGGAGAAAAACTGTTTTTT.

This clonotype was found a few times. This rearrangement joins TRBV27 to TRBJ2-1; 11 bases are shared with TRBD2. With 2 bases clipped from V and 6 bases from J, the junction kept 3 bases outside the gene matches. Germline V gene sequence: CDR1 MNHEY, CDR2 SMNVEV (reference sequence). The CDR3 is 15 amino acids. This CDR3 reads CASSLNSGRANEQFF. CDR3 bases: TGTGCCAGCAGTTTAAATAGCGGGAGGGCCAATGAGCAGTTCTTC.

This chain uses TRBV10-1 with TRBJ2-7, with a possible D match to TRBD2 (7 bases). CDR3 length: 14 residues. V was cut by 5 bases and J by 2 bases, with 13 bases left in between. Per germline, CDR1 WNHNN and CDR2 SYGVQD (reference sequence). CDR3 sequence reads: CASSPSGDTYEQYF. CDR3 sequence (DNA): TGCGCCAGCAGTCCGAGCGGGGACACCTACGAGCAGTACTTC.

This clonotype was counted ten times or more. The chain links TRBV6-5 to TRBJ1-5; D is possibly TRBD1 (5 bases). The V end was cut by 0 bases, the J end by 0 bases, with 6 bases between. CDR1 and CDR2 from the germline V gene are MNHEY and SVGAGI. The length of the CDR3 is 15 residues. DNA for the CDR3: TGTGCCAGCAGTTACTCGGGGGGTAGCAATCAGCCCCAGCATTTT. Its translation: CASSYSGGSNQPQHF.

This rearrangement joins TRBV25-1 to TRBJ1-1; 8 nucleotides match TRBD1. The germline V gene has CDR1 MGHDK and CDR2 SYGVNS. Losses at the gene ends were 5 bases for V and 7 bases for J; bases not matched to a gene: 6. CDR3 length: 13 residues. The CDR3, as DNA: TGTGCCAGCAGTCACCTAGGACAGGGTGAAGCTTTCTTT. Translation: CASSHLGQGEAFF.

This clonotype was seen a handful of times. As DNA, the CDR3 is TGTGCCAGCAGTCTGACATCGGGGGATTGGGAGCAGTACTTC. Protein product: CASSLTSGDWEQYF. The chain couples TRBV28 to TRBJ2-7; D perhaps matches TRBD2 (6 bases). CDR3 size: 14 residues. Germline CDR1 is MDHEN and CDR2 is SYDVKM. Trimming removed 5 bases at V and 7 bases at J, with 18 bases between.

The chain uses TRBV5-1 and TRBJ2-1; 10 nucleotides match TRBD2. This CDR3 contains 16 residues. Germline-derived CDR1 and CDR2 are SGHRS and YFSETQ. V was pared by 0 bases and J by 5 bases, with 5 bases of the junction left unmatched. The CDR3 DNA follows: TGCGCCAGCAGCTTGGGGCTAGCGGGGGCTAACAATGAGCAGTTCTTC. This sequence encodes CASSLGLAGANNEQFF. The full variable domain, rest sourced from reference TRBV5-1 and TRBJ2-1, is KAGVTQTPRYLIKTRGQQVTLSCSPISGHRSVSWYQQTPGQGLQFLFEYFSETQRNKGNFPGRFSGRQFSNSRSEMNVSTLELGDSALYLCASSLGLAGANNEQFFGPGTRLTVL.

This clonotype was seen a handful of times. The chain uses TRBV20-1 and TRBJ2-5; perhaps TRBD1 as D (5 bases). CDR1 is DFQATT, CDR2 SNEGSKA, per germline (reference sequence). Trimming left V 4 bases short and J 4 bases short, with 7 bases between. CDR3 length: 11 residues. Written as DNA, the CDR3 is TGCAGTGCTACAGGGCTAGAGACCCAGTACTTC. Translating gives CSATGLETQYF.

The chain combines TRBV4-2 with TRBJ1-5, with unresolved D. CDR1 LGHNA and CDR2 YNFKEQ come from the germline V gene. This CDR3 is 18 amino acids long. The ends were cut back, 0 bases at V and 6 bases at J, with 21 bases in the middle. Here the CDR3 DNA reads TGTGCCAGCAGCCAAGACGACCCAGGAAGGCGGAATAGTCAGCCCCAGCATTTT. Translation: CASSQDDPGRRNSQPQHF.

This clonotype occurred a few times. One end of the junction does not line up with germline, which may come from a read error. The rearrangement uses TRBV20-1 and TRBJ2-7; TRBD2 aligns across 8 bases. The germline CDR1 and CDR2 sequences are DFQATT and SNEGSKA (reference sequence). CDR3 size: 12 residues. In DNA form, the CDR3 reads TGCAGCGGACTTGCGGGGGGCGAGCCGCAGAAGTTC. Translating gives CSGLAGGEPQKF.

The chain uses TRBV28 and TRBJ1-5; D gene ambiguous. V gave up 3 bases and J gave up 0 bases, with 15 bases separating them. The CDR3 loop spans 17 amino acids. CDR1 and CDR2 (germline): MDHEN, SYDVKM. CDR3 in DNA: TGTGCCAGCAGTTTCCCTCCGACGGACTATAGCAATCAGCCCCAGCATTTT. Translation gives CASSFPPTDYSNQPQHF.

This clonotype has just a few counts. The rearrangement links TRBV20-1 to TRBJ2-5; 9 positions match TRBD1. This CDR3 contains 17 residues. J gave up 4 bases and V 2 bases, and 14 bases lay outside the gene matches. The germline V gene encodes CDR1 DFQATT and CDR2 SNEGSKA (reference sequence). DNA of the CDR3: TGCAGTGCTAGACCTCCCCCGGGACAGGGAGAAAGAGAGACCCAGTACTTC. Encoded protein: CSARPPPGQGERETQYF.

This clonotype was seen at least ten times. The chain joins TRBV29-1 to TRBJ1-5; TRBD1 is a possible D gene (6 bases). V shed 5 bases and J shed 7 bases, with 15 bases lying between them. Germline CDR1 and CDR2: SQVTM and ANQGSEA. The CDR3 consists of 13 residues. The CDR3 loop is CSVTYRDDQPQHF. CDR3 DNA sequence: TGCAGCGTTACCTACAGGGATGACCAGCCCCAGCATTTT.

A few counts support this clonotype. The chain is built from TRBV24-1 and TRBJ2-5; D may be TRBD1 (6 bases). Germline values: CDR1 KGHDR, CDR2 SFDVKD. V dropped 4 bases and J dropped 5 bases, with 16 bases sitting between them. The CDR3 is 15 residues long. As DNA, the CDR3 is TGTGCCACCAGTGAGGCGGACAGCCCTCCTGAGACCCAGTACTTC. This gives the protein CATSEADSPPETQYF.

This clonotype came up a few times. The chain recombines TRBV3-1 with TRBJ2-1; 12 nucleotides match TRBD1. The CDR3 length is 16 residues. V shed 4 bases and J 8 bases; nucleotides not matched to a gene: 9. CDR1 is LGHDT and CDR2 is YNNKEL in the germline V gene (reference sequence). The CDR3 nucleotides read TGTGCCAGCAGCCGGGACAGGGGGCTTGGAAAGGATGAGCAGTTCTTC. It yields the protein CASSRDRGLGKDEQFF.

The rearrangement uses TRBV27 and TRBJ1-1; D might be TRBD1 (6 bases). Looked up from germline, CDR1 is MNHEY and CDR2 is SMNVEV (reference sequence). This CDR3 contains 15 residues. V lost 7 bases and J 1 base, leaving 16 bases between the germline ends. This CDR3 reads CASKPDGQRNTEAFF. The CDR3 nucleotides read TGTGCCAGCAAACCCGATGGACAGAGGAACACTGAAGCTTTCTTT.

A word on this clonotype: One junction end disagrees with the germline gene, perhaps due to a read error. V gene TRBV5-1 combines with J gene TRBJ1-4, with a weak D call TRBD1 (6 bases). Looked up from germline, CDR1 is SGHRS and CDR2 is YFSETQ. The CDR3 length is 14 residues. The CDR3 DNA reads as TGCGCCAGCAGCTTGGGGGACACCTATGAAAAACTGTCTTTT. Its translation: CASSLGDTYEKLSF.

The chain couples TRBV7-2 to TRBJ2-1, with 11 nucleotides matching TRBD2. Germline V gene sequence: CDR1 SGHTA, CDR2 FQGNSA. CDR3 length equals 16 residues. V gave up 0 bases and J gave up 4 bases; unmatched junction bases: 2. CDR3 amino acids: CASSLAVAGGYNEQFF. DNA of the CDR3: TGTGCCAGCAGCTTAGCTGTAGCGGGGGGGTACAATGAGCAGTTCTTC.